This T cell receptor beta chain was captured in a study of Ad26.COV2.S vaccination and SARS-CoV-2 variants. The wider study: Participant was drawn from the COV1001 Ad26.COV2.S trial arm.

General study points: Breadth measured for non-spike TCRs was similar across vaccine and placebo recipients.

About this clone itself: Antigen: not known.

Per the germline V gene, CDR1 is LNHDA and CDR2 is SQIVND (reference sequence). The germline V and J ends were trimmed by 8 bases and 5 bases, with 21 bases remaining between them. The length of the CDR3 is 15 residues. Profiling relied on immunoSEQ multiplex PCR, and the TCRdb table lists in-frame clones only, not all of them. The sample yields 450,000 to 550,000 clones, approximately 92% seen once. Treatment here: about 20 received Ad26.COV2.S at low or high dose, single or two shots; about five received placebo; per-sample allocation not given. Sample collection was performed on day 63 after the first vaccine or placebo injection.

Sequences were derived from peripheral blood, sampled in a trial of Ad26.COV2.S vaccine versus placebo. The J gene is TRBJ2-5, the V gene TRBV19, with a possible D match to TRBD2 (7 bases). The sequence derives from a person between 18 and 59 years old who received the Ad26.COV2.S COVID-19 vaccine or a placebo. The CDR3 DNA is TGTGCCAGTCGCCTGGGGGGGCAGGGGATGGAGACCCAGTACTTC. Amino acids: CASRLGGQGMETQYF. Full variable domain (outside the CDR3, taken from reference TRBV19 and TRBJ2-5): DGGITQSPKYLFRKEGQNVTLSCEQNLNHDAMYWYRQDPGQGLRLIYYSQIVNDFQKGDIAEGYSVSREKKESFPLTVTSAQKNPTAFYLCASRLGGQGMETQYFGPGTRLLVL.